The 11 T cell receptor beta chains below all came from one sample that was sequenced in a study of blood T cell repertoires in COVID-19. Using immunoSEQ multiplex PCR, the repertoire was profiled, and TCRdb retains in-frame clones only, with some absent. The sample has about 120,000 clones; 75% to 85% are singletons. Sequences were obtained from peripheral blood. The receptors stem from a woman in her forties or fifties with acute or convalescent COVID-19.

The chain uses TRBV15 and TRBJ2-7, with 11 bases aligning to TRBD2. Per the germline V gene, CDR1 is LNHNV and CDR2 is YYDKDF (reference sequence). The CDR3 covers 12 residues. V shed 11 bases and J 5 bases; nucleotides not matched to a gene: 5. The CDR3 reads CAAGLAADEQYF. Here the CDR3 DNA reads TGTGCCGCGGGACTAGCGGCTGACGAGCAGTACTTC.

The count of this clone is one. This CDR3 is CASSSYRLLAKNIQYF. The CDR3 nucleotides are TGTGCCAGCAGTTCATACAGGCTTTTAGCCAAAAACATTCAGTACTTC. The rearrangement joins TRBV28 to TRBJ2-4, with TRBD1 as a possible D gene (5 bases). V was clipped by 4 bases and J by 0 bases, with 13 bases between them. The CDR3 is made up of 16 amino acids. CDR1 MDHEN and CDR2 SYDVKM come from the germline V gene.

The chain carries TRBV2 and TRBJ1-4, with TRBD1 identical over 9 bases. The CDR3 has 14 amino acids. After removal of 5 bases from V and 7 bases from J, the junction contained 5 bases not matched to a gene. Looked up from germline, CDR1 is SNHLY and CDR2 is FYNNEI. CDR3 loop: CASSHDRGVEKLFF. The CDR3 nucleotides read TGTGCCAGCAGTCACGACAGGGGGGTTGAAAAACTGTTTTTT.

The V gene is TRBV7-8, the J gene TRBJ2-2, with 8 bases aligning to TRBD2. CDR3 size: 16 residues. With V trimmed by 2 bases and J by 7 bases, 9 bases remained unmatched. From germline, CDR1 is SGHVS and CDR2 FQNEAQ. In DNA form, the CDR3 reads TGTGCCAGCAGCTTATTCGCGGGGGGACTCGGCGGGGAGCTGTTTTTT. This gives the protein CASSLFAGGLGGELFF.

This chain uses TRBV19 with TRBJ2-1; no firm D call. The CDR3 has 13 residues. V was cut by 9 bases and J by 6 bases, with 15 bases left in between. CDR1 is LNHDA and CDR2 is SQIVND in the germline V gene (reference sequence). The CDR3 region is CASQSLLANEQFF. The CDR3 region has the DNA TGTGCCAGCCAATCCCTTTTGGCCAATGAGCAGTTCTTC.

This clone was observed a single time. The chain uses TRBV19 and TRBJ2-6; tentative D call: TRBD1 (6 bases). CDR3 length equals 15 residues. V lost 7 bases and J lost 0, with 10 bases in between. Germline V gene sequence: CDR1 LNHDA, CDR2 SQIVND (reference sequence). The CDR3 protein is CASTGAYSGANVLTF. CDR3 nucleotide sequence: TGTGCCAGTACAGGGGCCTACTCTGGGGCCAACGTCCTGACTTTC.

The chain has TRBV27 and TRBJ2-4; tentatively, D is TRBD2 (5 bases). The germline V gene encodes CDR1 MNHEY and CDR2 SMNVEV (reference sequence). Deletions cut 4 bases from V and 3 bases from J, with 7 bases between. CDR3 size: 13 residues. The CDR3 region is CASSSGDKNIQYF. The CDR3 DNA follows: TGTGCCAGCAGTTCCGGGGACAAAAACATTCAGTACTTC.

The rearrangement joins TRBV5-1 to TRBJ1-2; 7 nucleotides line up with TRBD1. The J segment lost 8 bases and the V segment lost 0 bases, leaving 4 bases of the junction unmatched. CDR3 length equals 13 residues. Germline V lookup: CDR1 SGHRS, CDR2 YFSETQ. CDR3: CASSLENRGGYTF. As DNA, the CDR3 is TGCGCCAGCAGCTTGGAGAACAGGGGCGGCTACACCTTC.

This chain uses TRBV7-3 with TRBJ1-1; 8 positions agree with TRBD1. The V and J ends lost 2 bases and 0 bases, in that order; junction bases with no gene match: 8. CDR3 size: 17 residues. Looked up from germline, CDR1 is SGHTA and CDR2 is FQGTGA. DNA of the CDR3: TGTGCCAGCAGCTTAGTGAGCGGACAGGGAGTGAACACTGAAGCTTTCTTT. Residues: CASSLVSGQGVNTEAFF.

V and J are TRBV6-5 and TRBJ1-1, with no clear D. CDR3 length equals 12 residues. Germline V CDR1 and CDR2: MNHEY, SVGAGI. With 6 bases removed from V and 5 bases from J, the gap between germline ends came to 10 bases. The CDR3 coding sequence is TGTGCCAGCAGGAGGGCAGAAACTGAAGCTTTCTTT. Amino acids: CASRRAETEAFF.

CDR3 in DNA: TGTGCCAGCAGCGCTCCCCGAAAGGGGTCCAAAAACATTCAGTACTTC. Its translation is CASSAPRKGSKNIQYF. The V gene is TRBV21-1, the J gene TRBJ2-4; the D call of TRBD1 is as the table states it, not checked on the DNA. TRBV21-1 is termed a pseudogene. The CDR3 loop spans 16 amino acids.